The clone carrying this T cell receptor (beta chain) has ten or more counts. The data are from a study of early T cells in non-severe SARS-CoV-2 infection. Study-wide background: Unpaired chains resulted from sequencing bulk RNA of unsorted whole blood.

Germline CDR1 LGHNA, CDR2 YSLEER. CDR3 length: 13 amino acids. The V end lost 0 bases, the J end lost 5 bases, and 8 bases lay between the germline ends. Using its own MiXCR run on the 5' RACE reads, TCRdb lists one record per CDR3 protein. The table includes roughly 69,000 distinct CDR3 sequences, roughly 10% detected once. The material sequenced was whole blood, taken at baseline. The receptor comes from an adult who was a healthcare worker with PCR-confirmed SARS-CoV-2 infection or an uninfected control (not recorded which). This chain connects TRBV4-3 to TRBJ2-7; D is unresolved. The CDR3 sequence is CASSQESGHEQYF. The CDR3 DNA sequence: TGCGCCAGCAGCCAAGAGTCCGGACACGAGCAGTACTTC.